This entry describes one T cell receptor beta chain. Its antigen is not identified. One end of the junction is discordant with germline, which a read error may explain. TCRbeta libraries were built with three rounds of nested PCR, modified from ARM-PCR. TCRdb reanalysed the multiplex PCR reads using MiXCR and keeps one entry per CDR3 protein. The sample consists of roughly 81,000 distinct CDR3 sequences, around 57% of them appearing once. The data were obtained in a study of tumor and adjacent non-tumor tissue in lung cancer. Study-level background: There were 11 to 12 adenocarcinoma, 2 squamous cell carcinoma and 1 small cell lung cancer cases. Aged about 30 to 85 years, patients included roughly ten men and 5 women with stage I to III disease. Findings and caveats of the study: Top 100 clones took a larger repertoire share in normal lung. Significantly higher TCR diversity was found in tumor than normal lung.

The germline V gene has CDR1 MDHEN and CDR2 SYDVKM. This CDR3 is built from 18 residues. This sample's RNA came from whole unsorted tissue. Sequencing used lung tumor tissue. The V and J genes are TRBV28 and TRBJ2-6; D is ambiguous. The clonotype was recovered from a man between 65 and 80 years old with non-small cell lung cancer. CDR3 DNA sequence: TGTGCCAGCACTCTAATTAGGAGAGGCATGGATGGGACCAACGTCCTGACTTTC. Its protein product is CASTLIRRGMDGTNVLTF.